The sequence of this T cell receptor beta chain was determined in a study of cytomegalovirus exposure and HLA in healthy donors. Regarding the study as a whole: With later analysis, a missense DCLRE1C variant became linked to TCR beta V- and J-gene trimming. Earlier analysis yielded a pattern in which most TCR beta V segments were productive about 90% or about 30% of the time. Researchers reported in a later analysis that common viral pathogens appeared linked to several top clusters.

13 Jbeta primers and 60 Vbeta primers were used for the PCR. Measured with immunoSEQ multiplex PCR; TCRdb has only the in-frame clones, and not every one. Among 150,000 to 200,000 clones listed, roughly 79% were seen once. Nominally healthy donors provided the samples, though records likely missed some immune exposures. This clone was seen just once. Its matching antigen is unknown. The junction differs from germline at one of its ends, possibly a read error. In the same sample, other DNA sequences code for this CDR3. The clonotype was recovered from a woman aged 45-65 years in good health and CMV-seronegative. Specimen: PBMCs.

CDR3 nucleotide sequence: TGTGCCAGCAGCCCCCCTTTAGGGGTGGACACTGAAGCCTTCTTT. Amino acid sequence: CASSPPLGVDTEAFF. The V call is TRBV7-9, the J call TRBJ1-1; a weak D match, TRBD1 (5 bases). Germline V gene lookup returns CDR1 SEHNR and CDR2 FQNEAQ (reference sequence). CDR3 length: 15 amino acids.